Listed below are T cell receptor beta chains from one sample, sequenced in a study of blood T cells in healthy people across ages. MiXCR, applied by TCRdb to the 5' RACE reads, yields one record per CDR3 protein. The sample lists around 940,000 distinct CDR3 sequences, just over 50% occurring once. Sequenced material: blood. The receptor set was obtained from a woman aged 55-75 years in good health. Both conserved end residues are part of each CDR3. Fields, in order: D gene, J gene, V gene, clone size, CDR3 protein, CDR3 DNA. D genes are given only for firm matches. Size tells how often a clone was seen (once, few, many) or the class of an expanded clone, and some rows leave it out.

TRBD1 TRBJ2-3 TRBV30 - CAWSRDRGVTGDTQYF TGTGCCTGGAGTCGCGACAGGGGTGTAACAGGGGATACGCAGTATTTT
TRBD2 TRBJ2-1 TRBV4-2 few CASSLGTSGIYEQFF TGTGCCAGCAGCCTCGGGACTAGCGGGATATATGAGCAGTTCTTC
TRBD2 TRBJ2-1 TRBV28 - CASSTSGRALNEQFF TGTGCCAGCAGTACTAGCGGGAGGGCCCTCAATGAGCAGTTCTTC
- TRBJ1-1 TRBV28 - CASSLPTRNTEAFF TGTGCCAGCAGTTTACCAACCCGGAACACTGAAGCTTTCTTT
- TRBJ1-4 TRBV12-3/TRBV12-4 many CASSFSGWGGRGTNEKLFF TGTGCCAGCAGTTTCTCCGGGTGGGGGGGGCGAGGAACTAATGAAAAACTGTTTTTT
TRBD2 TRBJ2-3 TRBV5-1 - CASSWGLASAQYF TGCGCCAGCAGCTGGGGACTAGCGAGTGCGCAGTATTTT
TRBD2 TRBJ2-1 TRBV20-1 - CSARDSSGTSGSYNEQFF TGCAGTGCTAGAGACTCCTCCGGGACTAGCGGGTCCTACAATGAGCAGTTCTTC
- TRBJ2-7 TRBV7-2 few CASSLGRFYEQYF TGTGCCAGCAGCTTAGGTCGGTTTTACGAGCAGTACTTC
- TRBJ2-1 TRBV29-1 - CSVVGQGAYNEQFF TGCAGCGTTGTTGGTCAGGGTGCCTACAATGAGCAGTTCTTC
- TRBJ2-2 TRBV29-1 - CSVGSGLEAGELFF TGCAGCGTTGGTTCGGGACTCGAGGCCGGGGAGCTGTTTTTT
TRBD1 TRBJ2-7 TRBV20-1 - CSAEQGQGSEQYF TGCAGTGCGGAACAGGGACAGGGGAGCGAGCAGTACTTC
- TRBJ2-1 TRBV28 once CASTKIGAYNEQFF TGTGCCAGCACTAAAATTGGCGCCTACAATGAGCAGTTCTTC
- TRBJ2-2 TRBV5-1 few CASSLAIDTGELFF TGCGCCAGCAGCTTGGCCATTGACACCGGGGAGCTGTTTTTT
TRBD2 TRBJ2-5 TRBV28 - CASSSWTSGSGAQYF TGTGCCAGCAGTTCCTGGACTAGCGGGAGCGGGGCCCAGTACTTC
- TRBJ2-7 TRBV20-1 - CSVMWEEYYEQYF TGCAGTGTCATGTGGGAGGAGTACTACGAGCAGTACTTC
TRBD1 TRBJ2-1 TRBV29-1 - CSTTGGTTLYNEQFF TGCAGCACTACAGGGGGAACCACCCTATACAATGAGCAGTTCTTC